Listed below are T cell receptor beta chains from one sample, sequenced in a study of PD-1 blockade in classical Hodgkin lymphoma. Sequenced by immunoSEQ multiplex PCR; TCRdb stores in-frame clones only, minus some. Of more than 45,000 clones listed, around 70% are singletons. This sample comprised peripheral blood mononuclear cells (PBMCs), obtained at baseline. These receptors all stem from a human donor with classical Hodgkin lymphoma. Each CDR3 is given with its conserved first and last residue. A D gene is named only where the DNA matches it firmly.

CASSVGRGNIADTQYF | TRBJ2-3 | - | TRBV9
CASRTDMNTEAFF | TRBJ1-1 | - | TRBV27
CASSFPTGGGYGYTF | TRBJ1-2 | TRBD1 | TRBV28
CASSPRSGAKNIQYF | TRBJ2-4 | - | TRBV2
CASSVGGDRNQPQHF | TRBJ1-5 | - | TRBV9
CAWIDRGRTDTQYF | TRBJ2-3 | TRBD1 | TRBV30
CASTKGTGGSTDTQYF | TRBJ2-3 | TRBD1 | TRBV10-1
CASSSGSDTQYF | TRBJ2-3 | - | TRBV11-2
CASMAGEKLFF | TRBJ1-4 | - | TRBV7-3
CASSGTGNTGELFF | TRBJ2-2 | TRBD1 | TRBV2
CASSQQDSYNEQFF | TRBJ2-1 | - | TRBV14
CASSFGGTGVRLGEAFF | TRBJ1-1 | TRBD1 | TRBV5-1
CSASRIEQYF | TRBJ2-7 | - | TRBV20-1
CASSPRGVTEAFF | TRBJ1-1 | TRBD1 | TRBV6-1
CASRGQGASNEQYF | TRBJ2-7 | TRBD1 | TRBV6-1